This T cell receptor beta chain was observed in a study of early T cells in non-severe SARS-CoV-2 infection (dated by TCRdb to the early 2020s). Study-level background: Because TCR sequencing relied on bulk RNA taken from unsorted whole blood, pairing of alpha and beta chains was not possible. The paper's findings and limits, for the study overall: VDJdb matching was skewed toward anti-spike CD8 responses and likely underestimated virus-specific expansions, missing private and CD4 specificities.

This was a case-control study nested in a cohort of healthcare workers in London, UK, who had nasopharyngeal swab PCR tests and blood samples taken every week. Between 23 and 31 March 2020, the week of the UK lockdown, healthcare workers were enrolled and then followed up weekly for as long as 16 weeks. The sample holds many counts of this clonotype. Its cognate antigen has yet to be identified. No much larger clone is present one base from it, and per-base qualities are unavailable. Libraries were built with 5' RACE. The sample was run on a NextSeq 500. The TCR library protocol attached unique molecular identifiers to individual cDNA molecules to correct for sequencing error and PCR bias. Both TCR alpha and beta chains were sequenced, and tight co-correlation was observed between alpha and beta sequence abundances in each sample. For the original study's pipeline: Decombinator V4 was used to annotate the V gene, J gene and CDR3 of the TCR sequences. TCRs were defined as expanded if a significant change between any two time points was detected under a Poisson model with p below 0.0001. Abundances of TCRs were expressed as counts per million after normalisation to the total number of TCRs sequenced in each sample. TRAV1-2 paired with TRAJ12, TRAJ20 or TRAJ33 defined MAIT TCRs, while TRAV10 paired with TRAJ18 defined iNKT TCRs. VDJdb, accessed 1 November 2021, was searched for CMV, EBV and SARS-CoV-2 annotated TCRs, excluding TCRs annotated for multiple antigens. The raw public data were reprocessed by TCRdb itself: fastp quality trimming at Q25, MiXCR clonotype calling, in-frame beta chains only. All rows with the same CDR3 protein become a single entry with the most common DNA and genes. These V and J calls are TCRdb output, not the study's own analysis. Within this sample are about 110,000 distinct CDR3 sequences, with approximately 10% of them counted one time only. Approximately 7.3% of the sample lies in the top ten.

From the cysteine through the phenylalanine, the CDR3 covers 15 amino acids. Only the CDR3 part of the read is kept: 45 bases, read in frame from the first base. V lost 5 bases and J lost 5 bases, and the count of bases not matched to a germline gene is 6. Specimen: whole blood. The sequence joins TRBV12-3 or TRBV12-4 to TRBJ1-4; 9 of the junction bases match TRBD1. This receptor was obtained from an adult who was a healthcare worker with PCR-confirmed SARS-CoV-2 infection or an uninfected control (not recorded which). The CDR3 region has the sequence CASSRRTGVNEKLFF. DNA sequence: TGTGCCAGCAGTCGGAGGACAGGGGTAAATGAAAAACTGTTTTTT.